This TCR beta chain emerged from a study of identical twins. TCRdb re-analysed the 5' RACE reads in MiXCR, keeping a single row per CDR3 protein. The sample shows roughly 750,000 distinct CDR3 sequences, around 20% of them seen only once. The CDR3 is 17 residues long. Trimming cost V 0 bases and J 1 base; bases outside gene matches: 9. Per the germline V gene, CDR1 is DFQATT and CDR2 is SNEGSKA (reference sequence). This sample also appeared in a second study, on T cells expressing NK-cell markers. That paper adds: In six donors, dominant NKG2C+ clonotypes were roughly 1.0-7.0% of CD8+ T cells.

The V call is TRBV20-1, the J call TRBJ2-1; the match to TRBD2 covers 7 bases. This clonotype was obtained from a woman aged 18-29 years in good health. The sequenced sample consisted of PBMCs. This CDR3 is CSARDPAGVGSYNEQFF. CDR3 nucleotides: TGCAGTGCTAGAGATCCGGCGGGAGTAGGTTCCTACAATGAGCAGTTCTTC.